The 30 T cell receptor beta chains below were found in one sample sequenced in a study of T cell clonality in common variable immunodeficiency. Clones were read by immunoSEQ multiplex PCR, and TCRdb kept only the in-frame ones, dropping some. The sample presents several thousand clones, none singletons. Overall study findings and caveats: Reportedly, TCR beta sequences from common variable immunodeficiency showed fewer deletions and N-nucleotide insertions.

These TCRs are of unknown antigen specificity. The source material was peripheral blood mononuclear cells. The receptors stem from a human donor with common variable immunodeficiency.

The CDR3 here is CSAESRGFGDEQYF. The DNA read from the CDR3 is TGCAGTGCCGAGTCAAGGGGGTTTGGTGACGAG. The rearrangement joins TRBV20-1 to TRBJ2-7; weak D call: TRBD1 (6 bases). The CDR3 goes on 3 residues after the read ends, and that part is filled in from the germline J gene. This CDR3 contains 14 residues. Germline-derived CDR1 and CDR2 are DFQATT and SNEGSKA (reference sequence). V was clipped by 6 bases and J by 5 bases, with 20 bases between them.

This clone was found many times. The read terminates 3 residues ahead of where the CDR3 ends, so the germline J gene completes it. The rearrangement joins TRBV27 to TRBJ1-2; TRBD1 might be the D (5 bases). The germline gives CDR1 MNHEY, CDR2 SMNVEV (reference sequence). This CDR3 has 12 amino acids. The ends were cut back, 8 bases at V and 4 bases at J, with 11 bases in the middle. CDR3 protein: CASRQGGYGYTF. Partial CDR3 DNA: TGTGCCAGCCGTCAGGGCGGCTATGGC.

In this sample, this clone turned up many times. The CDR3 DNA, read in part, is TGCAGTGCTAGAGGCCTAGCGGGAGGGCCTTTTCAATACGAG. Protein sequence: CSARGLAGGPFQYE. The whole CDR3 reads CSARGLAGGPFQYEQYF. The chain employs TRBV20-1 and TRBJ2-7; 12 bases fit TRBD2. The CDR3 end lies 3 residues beyond the end of the read and is filled in from the germline J gene. The CDR3 is 17 amino acids. Germline loops: CDR1 DFQATT, CDR2 SNEGSKA (reference sequence). Germline trimming cut 1 base from V and 4 bases from J; bases unmatched to any gene: 11.

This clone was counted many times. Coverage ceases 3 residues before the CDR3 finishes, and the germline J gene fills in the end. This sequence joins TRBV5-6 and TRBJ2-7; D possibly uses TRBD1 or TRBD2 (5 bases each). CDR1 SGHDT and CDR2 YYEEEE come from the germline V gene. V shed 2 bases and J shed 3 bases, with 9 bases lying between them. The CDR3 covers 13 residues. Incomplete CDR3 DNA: TGTGCCAGCAGCTTTAGAGGGGTCTACGAG. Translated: CASSFRGVYE. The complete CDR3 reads CASSFRGVYEQYF. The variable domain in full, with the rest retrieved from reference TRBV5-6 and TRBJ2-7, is DAGVTQSPTHLIKTRGQQVTLRCSPKSGHDTVSWYQQALGQGPQFIFQYYEEEERQRGNFPDRFSGHQFPNYSSELNVNALLLGDSALYLCASSFRGVYEQYFGPGTRLTVT.

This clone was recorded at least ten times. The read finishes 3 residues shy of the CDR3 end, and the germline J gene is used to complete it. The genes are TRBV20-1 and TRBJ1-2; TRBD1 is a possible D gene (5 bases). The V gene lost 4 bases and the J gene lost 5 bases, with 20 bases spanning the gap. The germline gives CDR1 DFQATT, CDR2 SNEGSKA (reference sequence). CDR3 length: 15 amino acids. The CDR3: CSATKTQALGYGYTF. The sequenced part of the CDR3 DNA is TGCAGTGCTACGAAAACACAGGCGCTCGGTTATGGC.

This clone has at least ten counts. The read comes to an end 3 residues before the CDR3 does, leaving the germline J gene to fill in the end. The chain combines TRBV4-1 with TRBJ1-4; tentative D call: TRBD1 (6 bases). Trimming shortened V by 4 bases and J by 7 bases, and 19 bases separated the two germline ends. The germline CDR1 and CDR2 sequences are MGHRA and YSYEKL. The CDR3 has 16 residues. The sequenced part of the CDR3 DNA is TGCGCCAGCAGCCCCCGACAGGCGGTAGGAAGTGAAAAA. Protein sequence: CASSPRQAVGSEK. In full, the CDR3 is CASSPRQAVGSEKLFF.

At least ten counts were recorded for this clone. The sequenced CDR3 bases are TGTGCCAGCAGCAAAAGGACTAGCGGGAGGACAAGCAATGAG. Translated: CASSKRTSGRTSNE. The entire CDR3 protein is CASSKRTSGRTSNEQFF. The rearrangement joins TRBV9 to TRBJ2-1; 14 nucleotides align to TRBD2. The CDR3 end falls 3 residues outside the read, so it is completed with the germline J gene. This CDR3 is built from 17 residues. V shed 4 bases and J 6 bases; nucleotides not matched to a gene: 9. CDR1 and CDR2 (germline): SGDLS, YYNGEE.

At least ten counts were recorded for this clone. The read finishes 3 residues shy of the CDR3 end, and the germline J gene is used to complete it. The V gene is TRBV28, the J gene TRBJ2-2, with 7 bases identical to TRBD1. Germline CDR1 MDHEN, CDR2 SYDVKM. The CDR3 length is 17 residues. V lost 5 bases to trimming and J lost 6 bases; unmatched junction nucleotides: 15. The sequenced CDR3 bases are TGTGCCAGCAGTCTTACAGGGGAACTAGGGAGTGCCGGGGAG. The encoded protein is CASSLTGELGSAGE. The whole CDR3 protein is CASSLTGELGSAGELFF.

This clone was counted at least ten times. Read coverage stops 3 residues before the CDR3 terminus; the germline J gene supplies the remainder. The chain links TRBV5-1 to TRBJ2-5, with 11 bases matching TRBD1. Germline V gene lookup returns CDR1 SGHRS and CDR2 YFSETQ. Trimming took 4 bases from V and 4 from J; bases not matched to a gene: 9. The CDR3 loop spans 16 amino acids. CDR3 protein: CASSPDRGLLLETQYF. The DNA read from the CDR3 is TGCGCCAGCAGCCCGGACAGGGGGCTTCTATTAGAGACC.

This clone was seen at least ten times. The CDR3 sequence is CASSLTSQALNTEAFF. The sequenced CDR3 bases are TGCGCCAGCAGCTTGACCTCGCAGGCACTGAACACTGAA. The V call is TRBV5-1, the J call TRBJ1-1, with no clear D. Sequencing ends 3 residues short of the CDR3 end; the germline J gene provides the rest. Germline V gene lookup returns CDR1 SGHRS and CDR2 YFSETQ. The CDR3 contains 16 residues. V lost 1 base and J lost 0, with 13 bases in between. Filled out from reference TRBV5-1 and TRBJ1-1, the complete variable domain reads KAGVTQTPRYLIKTRGQQVTLSCSPISGHRSVSWYQQTPGQGLQFLFEYFSETQRNKGNFPGRFSGRQFSNSRSEMNVSTLELGDSALYLCASSLTSQALNTEAFFGQGTRLTVV.

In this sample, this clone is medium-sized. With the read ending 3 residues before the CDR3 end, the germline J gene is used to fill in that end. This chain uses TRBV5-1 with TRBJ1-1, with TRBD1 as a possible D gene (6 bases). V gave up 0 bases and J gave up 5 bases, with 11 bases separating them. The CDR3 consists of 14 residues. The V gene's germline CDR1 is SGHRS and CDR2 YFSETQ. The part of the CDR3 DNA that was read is TGCGCCAGCAGCTTGGAACAGGGTGGTACTGAA. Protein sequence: CASSLEQGGTE. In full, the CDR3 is CASSLEQGGTEAFF.

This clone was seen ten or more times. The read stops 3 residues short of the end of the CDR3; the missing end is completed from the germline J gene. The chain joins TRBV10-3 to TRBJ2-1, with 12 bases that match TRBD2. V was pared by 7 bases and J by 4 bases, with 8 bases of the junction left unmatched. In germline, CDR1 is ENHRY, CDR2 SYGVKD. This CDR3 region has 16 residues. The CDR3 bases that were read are TGTGCCATCAATTCTAGAACTAGCGGGGGGTACAATGAG. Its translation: CAINSRTSGGYNE. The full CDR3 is CAINSRTSGGYNEQFF.

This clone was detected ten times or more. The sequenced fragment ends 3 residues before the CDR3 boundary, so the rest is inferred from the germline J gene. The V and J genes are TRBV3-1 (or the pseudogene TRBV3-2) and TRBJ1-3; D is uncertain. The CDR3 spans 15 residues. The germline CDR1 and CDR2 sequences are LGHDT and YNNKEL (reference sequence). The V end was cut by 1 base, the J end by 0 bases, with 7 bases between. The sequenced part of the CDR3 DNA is TGTGCCAGCAGCCAAGCAAGGGTCTCTGGAAACACC. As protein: CASSQARVSGNT. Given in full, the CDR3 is CASSQARVSGNTIYF.

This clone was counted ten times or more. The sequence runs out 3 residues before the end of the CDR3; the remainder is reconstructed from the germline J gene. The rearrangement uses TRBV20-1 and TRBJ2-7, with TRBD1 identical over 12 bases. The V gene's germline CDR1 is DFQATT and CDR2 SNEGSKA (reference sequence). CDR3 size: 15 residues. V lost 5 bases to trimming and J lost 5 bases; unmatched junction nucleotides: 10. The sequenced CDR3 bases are TGCAGTGCTGGGGCCTCCGGGACAGGGGGCAACGAG. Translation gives CSAGASGTGGNE. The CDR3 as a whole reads CSAGASGTGGNEQYF.

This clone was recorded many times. CDR3 in amino acids: CASSYKGTDTQYF. CDR3 bases read: TGTGCCAGCAGCTACAAAGGCACAGATACG. The chain employs TRBV5-6 and TRBJ2-3; no clear D gene. The read ends 3 residues early relative to the CDR3; the germline J gene fills the gap. This CDR3 is built from 13 residues. Germline CDR1 SGHDT, CDR2 YYEEEE. The V end was cut by 3 bases, the J end by 1 base, with 6 bases between.

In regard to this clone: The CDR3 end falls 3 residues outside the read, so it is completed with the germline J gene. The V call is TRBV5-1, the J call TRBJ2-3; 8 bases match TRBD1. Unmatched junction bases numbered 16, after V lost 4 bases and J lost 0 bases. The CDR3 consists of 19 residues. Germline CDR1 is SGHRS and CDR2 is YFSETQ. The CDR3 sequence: CASSESGTGIGSSTDTQYF. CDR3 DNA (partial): TGCGCCAGCAGCGAGTCCGGGACAGGTATCGGGAGCAGCACAGATACG.

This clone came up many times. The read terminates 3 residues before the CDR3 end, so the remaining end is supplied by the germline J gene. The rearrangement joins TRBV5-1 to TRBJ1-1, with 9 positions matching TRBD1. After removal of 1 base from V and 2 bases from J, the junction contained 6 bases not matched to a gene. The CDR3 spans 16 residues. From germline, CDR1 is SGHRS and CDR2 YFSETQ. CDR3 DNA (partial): TGCGCCAGCAGCTTGTGGGGACAGGGTGCCAACACTGAA. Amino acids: CASSLWGQGANTE. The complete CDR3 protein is CASSLWGQGANTEAFF.

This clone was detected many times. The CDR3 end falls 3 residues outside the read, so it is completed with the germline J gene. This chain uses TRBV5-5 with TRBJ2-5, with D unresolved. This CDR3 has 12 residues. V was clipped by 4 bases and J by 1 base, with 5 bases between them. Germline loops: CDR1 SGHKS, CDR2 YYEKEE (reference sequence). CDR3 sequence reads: CASSPIQETQYF. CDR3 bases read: TGTGCCAGCAGCCCTATCCAAGAGACC.

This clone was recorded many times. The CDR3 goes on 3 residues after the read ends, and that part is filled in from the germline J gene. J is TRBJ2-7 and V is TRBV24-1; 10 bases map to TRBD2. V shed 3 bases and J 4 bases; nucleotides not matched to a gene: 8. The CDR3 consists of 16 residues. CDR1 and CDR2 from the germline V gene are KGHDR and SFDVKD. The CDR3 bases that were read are TGTGCCACCAGTGATCCTAGCGGGAGTAATGTATACGAG. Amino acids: CATSDPSGSNVYE. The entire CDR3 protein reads CATSDPSGSNVYEQYF.

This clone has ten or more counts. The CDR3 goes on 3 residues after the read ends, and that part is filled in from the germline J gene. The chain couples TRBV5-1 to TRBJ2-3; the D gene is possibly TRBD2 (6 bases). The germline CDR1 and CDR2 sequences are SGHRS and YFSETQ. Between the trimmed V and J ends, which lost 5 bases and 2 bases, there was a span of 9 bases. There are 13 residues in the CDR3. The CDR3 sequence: CASSLAATDTQYF. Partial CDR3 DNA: TGCGCCAGCAGTTTAGCGGCCACAGATACG. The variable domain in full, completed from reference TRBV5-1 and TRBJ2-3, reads KAGVTQTPRYLIKTRGQQVTLSCSPISGHRSVSWYQQTPGQGLQFLFEYFSETQRNKGNFPGRFSGRQFSNSRSEMNVSTLELGDSALYLCASSLAATDTQYFGPGTRLTVL.

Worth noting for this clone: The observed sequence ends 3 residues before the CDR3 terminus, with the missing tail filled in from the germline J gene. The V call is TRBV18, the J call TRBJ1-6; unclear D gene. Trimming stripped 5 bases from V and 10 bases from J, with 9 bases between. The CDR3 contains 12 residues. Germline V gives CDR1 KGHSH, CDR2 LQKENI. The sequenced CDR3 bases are TGTGCCAGCTCATCCAGGCACTCACCC. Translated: CASSSRHSP. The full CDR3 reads CASSSRHSPLHF.

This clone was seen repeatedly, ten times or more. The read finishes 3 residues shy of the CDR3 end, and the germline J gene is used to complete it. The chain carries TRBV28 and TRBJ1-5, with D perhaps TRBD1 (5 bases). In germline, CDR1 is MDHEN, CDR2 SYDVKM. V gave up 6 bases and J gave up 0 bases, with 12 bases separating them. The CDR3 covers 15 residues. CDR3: CASSPWGHSNQPQHF. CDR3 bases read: TGTGCCAGCAGCCCTTGGGGCCATAGCAATCAGCCC.

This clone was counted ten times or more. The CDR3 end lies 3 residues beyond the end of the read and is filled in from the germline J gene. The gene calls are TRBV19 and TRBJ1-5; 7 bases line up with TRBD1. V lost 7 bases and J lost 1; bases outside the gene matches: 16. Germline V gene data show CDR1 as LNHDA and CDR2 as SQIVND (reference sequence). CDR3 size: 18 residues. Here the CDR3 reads CASTEGARLEGSNQPQHF. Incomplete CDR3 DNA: TGTGCCAGTACAGAGGGGGCGCGTTTAGAGGGGAGCAATCAGCCC. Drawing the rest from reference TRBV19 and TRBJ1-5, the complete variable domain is DGGITQSPKYLFRKEGQNVTLSCEQNLNHDAMYWYRQDPGQGLRLIYYSQIVNDFQKGDIAEGYSVSREKKESFPLTVTSAQKNPTAFYLCASTEGARLEGSNQPQHFGDGTRLSIL.

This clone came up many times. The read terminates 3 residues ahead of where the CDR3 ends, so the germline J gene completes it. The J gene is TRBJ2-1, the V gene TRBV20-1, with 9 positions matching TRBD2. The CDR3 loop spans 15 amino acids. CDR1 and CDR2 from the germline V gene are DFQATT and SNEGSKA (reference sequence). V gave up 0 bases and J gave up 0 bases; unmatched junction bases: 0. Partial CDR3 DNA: TGCAGTGCTAGAGATAGCGGGAGCTCCTACAATGAG. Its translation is CSARDSGSSYNE. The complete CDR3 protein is CSARDSGSSYNEQFF.

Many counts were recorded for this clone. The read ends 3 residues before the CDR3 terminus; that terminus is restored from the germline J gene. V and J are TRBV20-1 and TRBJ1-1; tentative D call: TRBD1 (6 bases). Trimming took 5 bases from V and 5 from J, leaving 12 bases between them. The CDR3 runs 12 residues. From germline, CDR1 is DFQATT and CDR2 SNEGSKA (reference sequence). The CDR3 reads CSARPQGTEAFF. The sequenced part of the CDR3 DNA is TGCAGTGCTCGTCCGCAGGGGACTGAA.

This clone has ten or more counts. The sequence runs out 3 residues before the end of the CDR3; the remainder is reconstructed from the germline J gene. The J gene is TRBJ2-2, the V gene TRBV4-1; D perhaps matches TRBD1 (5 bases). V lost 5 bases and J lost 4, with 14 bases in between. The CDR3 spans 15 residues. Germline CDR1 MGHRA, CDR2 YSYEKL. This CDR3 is CASSINGQSTGELFF. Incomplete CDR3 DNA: TGCGCCAGCAGCATAAACGGACAAAGCACCGGGGAG.

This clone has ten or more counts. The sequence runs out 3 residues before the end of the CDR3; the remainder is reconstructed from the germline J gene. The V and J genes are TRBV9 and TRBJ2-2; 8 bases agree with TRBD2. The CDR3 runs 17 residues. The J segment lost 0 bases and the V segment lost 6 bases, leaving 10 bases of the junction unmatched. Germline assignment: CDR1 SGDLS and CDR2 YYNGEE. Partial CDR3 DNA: TGTGCCAGCACCTCGGTAGCGGGAACCGCGAACACCGGGGAG. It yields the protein CASTSVAGTANTGE. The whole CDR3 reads CASTSVAGTANTGELFF.

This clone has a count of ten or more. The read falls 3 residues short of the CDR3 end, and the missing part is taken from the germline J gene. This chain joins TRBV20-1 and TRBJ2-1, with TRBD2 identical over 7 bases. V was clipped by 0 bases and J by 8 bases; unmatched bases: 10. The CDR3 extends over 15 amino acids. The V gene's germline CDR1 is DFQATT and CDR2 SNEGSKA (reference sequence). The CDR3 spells CSARDASGFQHEQFF. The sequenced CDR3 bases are TGCAGTGCTAGAGACGCTAGCGGTTTTCAACATGAG.

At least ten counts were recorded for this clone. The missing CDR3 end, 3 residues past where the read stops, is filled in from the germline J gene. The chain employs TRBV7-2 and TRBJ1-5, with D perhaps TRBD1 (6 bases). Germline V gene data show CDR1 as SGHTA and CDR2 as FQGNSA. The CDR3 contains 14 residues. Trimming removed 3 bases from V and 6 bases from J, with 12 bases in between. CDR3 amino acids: CASSLTGSSQPQHF. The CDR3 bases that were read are TGTGCCAGCAGCTTGACAGGTAGTAGTCAGCCC.

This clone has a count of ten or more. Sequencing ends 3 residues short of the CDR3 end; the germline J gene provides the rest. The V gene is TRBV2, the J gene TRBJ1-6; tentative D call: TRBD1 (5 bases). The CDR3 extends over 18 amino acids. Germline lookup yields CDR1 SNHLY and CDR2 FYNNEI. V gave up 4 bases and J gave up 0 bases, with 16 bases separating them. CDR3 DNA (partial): TGTGCCAGCAGTGTCCATCCGGCGGGGCTCTCCTATAATTCACCC. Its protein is CASSVHPAGLSYNSP. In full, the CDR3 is CASSVHPAGLSYNSPLHF.